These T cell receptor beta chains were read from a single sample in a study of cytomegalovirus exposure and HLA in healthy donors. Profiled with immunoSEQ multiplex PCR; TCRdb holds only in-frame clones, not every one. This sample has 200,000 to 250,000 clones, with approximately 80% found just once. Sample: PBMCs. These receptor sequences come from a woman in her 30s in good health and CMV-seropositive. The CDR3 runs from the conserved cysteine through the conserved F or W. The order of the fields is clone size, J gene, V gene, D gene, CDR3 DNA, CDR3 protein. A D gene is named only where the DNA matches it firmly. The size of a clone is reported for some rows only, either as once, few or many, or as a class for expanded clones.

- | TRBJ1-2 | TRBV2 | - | TGTGCCAGCAGTGAGGAGGGCGGCTATGGCTACACCTTC | CASSEEGGYGYTF
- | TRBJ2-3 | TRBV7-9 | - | TGTGCCAGCAGTCGATTGGACCTCACAAGAACGCAGTATTTT | CASSRLDLTRTQYF
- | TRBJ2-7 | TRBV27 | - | TGTGCCAGCAGTGCATCCCACGGGAGCTCCTACGAGCAGTACTTC | CASSASHGSSYEQYF
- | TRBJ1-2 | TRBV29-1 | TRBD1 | TGCAGCGTTGAAGCCTATGGGACAGAAAACTATGGCTACACCTTC | CSVEAYGTENYGYTF
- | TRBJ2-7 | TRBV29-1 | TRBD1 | TGCAGCGTTGTTGGCCCCTCGACAGGGCTTGGGCGCTACGAGCAGTACTTC | CSVVGPSTGLGRYEQYF
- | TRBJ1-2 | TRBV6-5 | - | TGTGCCAGCCGTACTAACCTAAGGGTAAACTATGGCTACACCTTC | CASRTNLRVNYGYTF
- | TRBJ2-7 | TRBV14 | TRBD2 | TGTGCCAGCAGCCCTTGGACTAGCGGGACCTTCTACGAGCAGTACTTC | CASSPWTSGTFYEQYF
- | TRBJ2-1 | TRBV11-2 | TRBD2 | TGTGCCAGCAGCTTAGATCAGGGACTAGCGGGAAACGGCAATGAGCAGTTCTTC | CASSLDQGLAGNGNEQFF
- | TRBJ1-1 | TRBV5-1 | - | TGCGCCAGCAGCCTGCGGGGCGGCAACACTGAAGCTTTCTTT | CASSLRGGNTEAFF
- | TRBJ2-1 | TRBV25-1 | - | TGTGCCAGCAGTGAATTTGGCGGACTACCACATGAGCAGTTCTTC | CASSEFGGLPHEQFF
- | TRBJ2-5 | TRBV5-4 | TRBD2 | TGTGCCAGCAGCAACCGGGACTATCAAGAGACCCAGTACTTC | CASSNRDYQETQYF
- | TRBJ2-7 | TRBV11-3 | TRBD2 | TGTGCCAGCAGCTTCAGAGCGGGACCTCCAGGCTACGAGCAGTACTTC | CASSFRAGPPGYEQYF
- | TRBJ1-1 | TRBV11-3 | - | TGTGCCAGCAGTGAAGGGGTCAGGGGACCCAACACTGAAGCTTTCTTT | CASSEGVRGPNTEAFF
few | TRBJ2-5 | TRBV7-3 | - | TGTGCCAGCAGCTTCGACAGGCAAGAGACCCAGTACTTC | CASSFDRQETQYF
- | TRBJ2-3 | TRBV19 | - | TGTGCCAGTAGTATTCCGGAGTCGATCCCAGATACGCAGTATTTT | CASSIPESIPDTQYF
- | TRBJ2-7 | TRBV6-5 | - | TGTGCCAGCAGTTACTCCTTTGGCGGTCACGAGCAGTACTTC | CASSYSFGGHEQYF
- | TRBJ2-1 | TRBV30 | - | TGTGCCGCCGGGTTAAGTTCCTACAATGAGCAGTTCTTC | CAAGLSSYNEQFF
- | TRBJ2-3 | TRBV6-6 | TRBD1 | TGTGCCACCAACAGGGGTCACACAGATACGCAGTATTTT | CATNRGHTDTQYF
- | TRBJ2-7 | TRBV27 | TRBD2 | TGTGCCAGCAGTTGGAGCGGGAGAGAAACCTACGAGCAGTACTTC | CASSWSGRETYEQYF
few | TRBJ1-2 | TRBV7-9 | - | TGTGCCAGCAGCTCAGCGGGGTATGGCTACACCTTC | CASSSAGYGYTF
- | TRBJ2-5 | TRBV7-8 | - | TGTGCCAGCAGCTCAACCGGGACGAAAGAGACCCAGTACTTC | CASSSTGTKETQYF
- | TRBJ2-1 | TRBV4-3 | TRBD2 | TGCGCCAGCAGCCGTGGGACTAGCGGACACAAACACTACAATGAGCAGTTCTTC | CASSRGTSGHKHYNEQFF
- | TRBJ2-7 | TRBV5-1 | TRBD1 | TGCGCCAGCAGCCTCGGGACAGTTTACAGCGAGCAGTACTTC | CASSLGTVYSEQYF
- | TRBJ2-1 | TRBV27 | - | TGTGCCAGCAGTGCCCGAAACAGCTATGAGCAGTTCTTC | CASSARNSYEQFF
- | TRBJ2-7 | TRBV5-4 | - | TGTGCCAGCAGCTTGGCCGGCAGGGACTACGAGCAGTACTTC | CASSLAGRDYEQYF
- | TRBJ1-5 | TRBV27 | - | TGTGCCAGCGGGCGGGGTGGCGAGCCCCAGCATTTT | CASGRGGEPQHF
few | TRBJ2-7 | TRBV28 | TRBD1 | TGTGCCAGCAGACTAAGGACAGGGGAGGAGTACTTC | CASRLRTGEEYF
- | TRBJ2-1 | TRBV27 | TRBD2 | TGTGCCAGCAGTTTATATGGCGGGAGGTACAATGAGCAGTTCTTC | CASSLYGGRYNEQFF
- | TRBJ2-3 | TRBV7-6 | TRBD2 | TGTGCCAGCAGCATCAGACTAGCGGGTCCCACAGATACGCAGTATTTT | CASSIRLAGPTDTQYF
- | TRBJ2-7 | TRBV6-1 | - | TGTGCCAGCAGGTGGGACGGGGGCTCAACCTACGAGCAGTACTTC | CASRWDGGSTYEQYF
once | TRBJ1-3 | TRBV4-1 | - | TGCGCCAGCAGCCAAGATTGGGAAGGGATGGGAAACACCATATATTTT | CASSQDWEGMGNTIYF
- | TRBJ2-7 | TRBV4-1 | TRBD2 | TGCGCCAGCAGCCAATGGAGCGGGATTAGCGCCTACGAGCAGTACTTC | CASSQWSGISAYEQYF
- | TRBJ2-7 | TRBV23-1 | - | TGCGCCAGCCGTTTTACCTTCCCCAGGGAATCCTACGAGCAGTACTTC | CASRFTFPRESYEQYF
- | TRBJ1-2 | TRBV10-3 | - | TGTGCCATCAGTGTCGGACAGATCTATGGCTACACCTTC | CAISVGQIYGYTF
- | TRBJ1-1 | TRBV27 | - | TGTGCCAGCAGTTTATCGGGGGGGGCCACTGAAGCTTTCTTT | CASSLSGGATEAFF
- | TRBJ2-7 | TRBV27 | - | TGTGCCAGCAGCCGGGGCCACTCCTACGAGCAGTACTTC | CASSRGHSYEQYF
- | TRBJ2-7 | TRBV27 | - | TGTGCCAGCAGACTTAGGGGTGTAATGCACGAGCAGTACTTC | CASRLRGVMHEQYF
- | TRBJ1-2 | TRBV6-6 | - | TGTGCCAGCAGACCCCGGGACATCTATGGCTACACCTTC | CASRPRDIYGYTF
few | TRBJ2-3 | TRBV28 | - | TGTGCCAGCAGACTAGATCTAGGGAGCACAGATACGCAGTATTTT | CASRLDLGSTDTQYF
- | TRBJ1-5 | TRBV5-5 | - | TGTGCCAGCAGCTTGACGACGCATCAGCCCCAGCATTTT | CASSLTTHQPQHF
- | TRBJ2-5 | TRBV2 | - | TGTGCCAGCAGGGACAGAAACGTCCAAGAGACCCAGTACTTC | CASRDRNVQETQYF
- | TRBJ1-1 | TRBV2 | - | TGTGCCAGCAGTGGTCTCTCAGGGAGAACTGAAGCTTTCTTT | CASSGLSGRTEAFF
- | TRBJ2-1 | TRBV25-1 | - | TGTGCCAGCAGTCCAAGGGGAGTTGGTCACAATGAGCAGTTCTTC | CASSPRGVGHNEQFF
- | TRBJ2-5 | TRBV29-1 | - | TGCAGCGTTGACCCCCTGCTAGGGCGTCGGGAGACCCAGTACTTC | CSVDPLLGRRETQYF
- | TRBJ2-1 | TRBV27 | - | TGTGCCAGCAGTCCACGCTCAAGCGAGGTCTCCTACAATGAGCAGTTCTTC | CASSPRSSEVSYNEQFF
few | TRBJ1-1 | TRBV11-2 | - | TGTGCCAGCAGCTCCCCGGAGGGGCGTACTTACACTGAAGCTTTCTTT | CASSSPEGRTYTEAFF
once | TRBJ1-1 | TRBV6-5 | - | TGTGCCAGCAGTTACCAGGGGTTGACTGAAGCTTTCTTT | CASSYQGLTEAFF
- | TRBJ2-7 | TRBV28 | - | TGTGCCAGCAGTTTGGGGGGGGCGGTAGCGCCCTCCTACGAGCAGTACTTC | CASSLGGAVAPSYEQYF
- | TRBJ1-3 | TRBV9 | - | TGTGCCAGCAGCGCGACCCTTCCCGGGACGGGGGTCTCTGGAAACACCATATATTTT | CASSATLPGTGVSGNTIYF
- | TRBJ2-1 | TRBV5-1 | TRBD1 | TGCGCCAGCAGCTTGGGGGGACAGACTCCCAAAAGTAATGAGCAGTTCTTC | CASSLGGQTPKSNEQFF
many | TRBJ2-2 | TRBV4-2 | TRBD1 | TGTGCCAGCAGCCGCGGGACAGGGGACACCGGGGAGCTGTTTTTT | CASSRGTGDTGELFF
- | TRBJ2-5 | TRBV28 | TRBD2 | TGTGCCAGCAGTTCGCCTGGGACTAGCGGGAGAGAGGCCGCAGAGGCCCAGTACTTC | CASSSPGTSGREAAEAQYF
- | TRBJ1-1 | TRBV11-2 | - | TGTGCCAGCAGCTTAGGTGGGTTCGCTGAAGCTTTCTTT | CASSLGGFAEAFF